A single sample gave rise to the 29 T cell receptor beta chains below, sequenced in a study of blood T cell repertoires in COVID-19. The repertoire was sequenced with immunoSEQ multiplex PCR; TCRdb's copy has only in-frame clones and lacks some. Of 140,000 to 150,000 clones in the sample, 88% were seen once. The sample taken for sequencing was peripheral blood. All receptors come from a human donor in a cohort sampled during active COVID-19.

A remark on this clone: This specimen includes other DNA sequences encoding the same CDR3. DNA of the CDR3: TGTGCCATCAGTGTTAGCGGGGCGGACTACGAGCAGTACTTC. This translates into CAISVSGADYEQYF. The chain is built from TRBV10-3 and TRBJ2-7; TRBD2 agrees at 8 bases. With V trimmed by 4 bases and J by 3 bases, 5 bases remained unmatched. CDR1 is ENHRY, CDR2 SYGVKD, per germline. The CDR3 consists of 14 residues.

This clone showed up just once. CDR3 nucleotides: TGTGCCAGTAGTATAGATGGAGGGGAAAAACTGTTTTTT. It encodes CASSIDGGEKLFF. This chain links TRBV19 with TRBJ1-4; D remains unclear. The CDR3 has 13 residues. CDR1 LNHDA and CDR2 SQIVND come from the germline V gene (reference sequence). Trimming stripped 0 bases from V and 8 bases from J, with 7 bases between.

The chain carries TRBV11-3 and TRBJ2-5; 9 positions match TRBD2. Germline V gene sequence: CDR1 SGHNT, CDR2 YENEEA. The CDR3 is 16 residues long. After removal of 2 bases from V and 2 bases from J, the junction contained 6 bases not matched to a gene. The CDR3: CASSLRSGRGQETQYF. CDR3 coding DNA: TGTGCCAGCAGCTTACGTAGCGGGAGAGGACAAGAGACCCAGTACTTC.

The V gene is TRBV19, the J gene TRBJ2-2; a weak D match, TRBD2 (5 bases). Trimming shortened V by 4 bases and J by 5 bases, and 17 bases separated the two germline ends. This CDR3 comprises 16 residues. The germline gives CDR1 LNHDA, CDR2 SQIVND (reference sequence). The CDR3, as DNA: TGTGCCAGTAGTACAGCATACGCCGGAGGAACCGGGGAGCTGTTTTTT. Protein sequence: CASSTAYAGGTGELFF.

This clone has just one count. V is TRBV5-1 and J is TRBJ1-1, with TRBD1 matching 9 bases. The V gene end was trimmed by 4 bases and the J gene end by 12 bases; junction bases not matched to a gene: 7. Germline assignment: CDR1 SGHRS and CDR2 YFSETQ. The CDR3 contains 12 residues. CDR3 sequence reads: CASSEEDRGTFF. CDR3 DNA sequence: TGCGCCAGCAGCGAGGAGGACAGGGGAACTTTCTTT.

The CDR3 sequence: CASRRDMMNTEAFF. The CDR3 DNA reads TGTGCCAGCAGAAGGGACATGATGAACACTGAAGCTTTCTTT. The chain carries TRBV6-5 and TRBJ1-1, with D tentatively TRBD1 (6 bases). Germline V lookup: CDR1 MNHEY, CDR2 SVGAGI. This CDR3 comprises 14 residues. Between the trimmed V and J ends, which lost 6 bases and 0 bases, there was a span of 11 bases.

CDR3 sequence (DNA): TGTGCCAGCAGTTCTCCCCCGGTTATTAATCAGCCCCAGCATTTT. This codes for CASSSPPVINQPQHF. The V call is TRBV28, the J call TRBJ1-5; unclear D gene. Deletions cut 4 bases from V and 4 bases from J, with 14 bases between. The CDR3 covers 15 residues. Germline V gene sequence: CDR1 MDHEN, CDR2 SYDVKM.

The CDR3 DNA reads TGTGCCAGCAGTTTATGGATACTAGCGGGGGCCGTTCCTGGGGCCAACGTCCTGACTTTC. Amino acids: CASSLWILAGAVPGANVLTF. The V and J genes are TRBV28 and TRBJ2-6, with 11 nucleotides matching TRBD2. Germline-derived CDR1 and CDR2 are MDHEN and SYDVKM. V gave up 0 bases and J gave up 2 bases; unmatched junction bases: 9. The CDR3 is 20 residues long.

DNA for the CDR3: TGCGCCAGCAGCCAAGATGACCTAGCCGCCCCCTCCGATGAGCAGTTCTTC. The encoded protein is CASSQDDLAAPSDEQFF. This chain joins TRBV4-3 and TRBJ2-1; maybe TRBD2 (5 bases). The length of the CDR3 is 17 residues. Germline V gene lookup returns CDR1 LGHNA and CDR2 YSLEER. Trimming left V 0 bases short and J 8 bases short, with 20 bases between.

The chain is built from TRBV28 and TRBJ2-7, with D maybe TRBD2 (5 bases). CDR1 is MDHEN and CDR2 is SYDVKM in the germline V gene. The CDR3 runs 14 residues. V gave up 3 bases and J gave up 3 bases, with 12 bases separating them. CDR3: CASSFLASRYEQYF. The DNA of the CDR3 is TGTGCCAGCAGTTTCCTGGCTAGCCGCTACGAGCAGTACTTC. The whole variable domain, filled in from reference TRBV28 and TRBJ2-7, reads DVKVTQSSRYLVKRTGEKVFLECVQDMDHENMFWYRQDPGLGLRLIYFSYDVKMKEKGDIPEGYSVSREKKERFSLILESASTNQTSMYLCASSFLASRYEQYFGPGTRLTVT.

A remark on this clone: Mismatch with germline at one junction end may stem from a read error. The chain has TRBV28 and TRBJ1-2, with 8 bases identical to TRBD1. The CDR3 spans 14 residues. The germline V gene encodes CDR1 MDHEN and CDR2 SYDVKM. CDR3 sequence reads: CASRFTGTGQHYRF. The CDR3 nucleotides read TGTGCCAGCAGGTTTACCGGGACAGGTCAACACTATCGTTTC.

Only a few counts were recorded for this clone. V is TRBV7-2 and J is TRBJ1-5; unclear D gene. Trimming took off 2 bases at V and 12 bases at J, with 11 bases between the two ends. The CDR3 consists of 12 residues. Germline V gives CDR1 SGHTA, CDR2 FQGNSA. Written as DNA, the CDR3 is TGTGCCAGCAGCTTAAACGCAGGATACCAGCATTTT. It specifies CASSLNAGYQHF.

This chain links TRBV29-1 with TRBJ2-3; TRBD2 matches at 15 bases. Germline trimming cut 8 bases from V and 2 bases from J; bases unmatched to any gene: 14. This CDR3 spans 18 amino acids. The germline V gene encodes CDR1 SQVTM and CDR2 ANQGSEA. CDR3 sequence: CSLKGLAGGPTITDTQYF. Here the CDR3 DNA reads TGCAGCCTAAAGGGACTAGCGGGAGGCCCGACTATCACAGATACGCAGTATTTT.

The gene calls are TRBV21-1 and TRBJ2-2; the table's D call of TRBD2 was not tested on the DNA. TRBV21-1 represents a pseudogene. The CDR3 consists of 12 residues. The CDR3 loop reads CASSNPGVTVVF. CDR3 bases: TGTGCCAGCAGCAATCCTGGAGTAACCGTTGTTTTT.

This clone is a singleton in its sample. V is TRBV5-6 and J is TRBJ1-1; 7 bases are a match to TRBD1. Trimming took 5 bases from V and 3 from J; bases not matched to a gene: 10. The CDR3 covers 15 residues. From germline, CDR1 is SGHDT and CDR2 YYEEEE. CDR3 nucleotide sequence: TGTGCCAGCAGTCCACGGTGGACAGGTCACACTGAAGCTTTCTTT. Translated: CASSPRWTGHTEAFF.

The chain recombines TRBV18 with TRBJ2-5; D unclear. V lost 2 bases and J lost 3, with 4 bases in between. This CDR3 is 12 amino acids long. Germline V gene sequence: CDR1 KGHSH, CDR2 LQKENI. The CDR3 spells CASSPSKETQYF. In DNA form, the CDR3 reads TGTGCCAGCTCACCATCCAAAGAGACCCAGTACTTC.

The CDR3 DNA reads TGTGCCAGCAGTGCCCCCGATGAAAGGACAGGGGCCGGGGAGCTGTTTTTT. The encoded protein is CASSAPDERTGAGELFF. The J gene is TRBJ2-2, the V gene TRBV6-2 or TRBV6-3; TRBD1 matches at 9 bases. V dropped 5 bases and J dropped 6; count of bases not matched to a gene: 13. Germline lookup yields CDR1 MNHEY and CDR2 SVGEGT. The CDR3 sequence is 17 residues long.

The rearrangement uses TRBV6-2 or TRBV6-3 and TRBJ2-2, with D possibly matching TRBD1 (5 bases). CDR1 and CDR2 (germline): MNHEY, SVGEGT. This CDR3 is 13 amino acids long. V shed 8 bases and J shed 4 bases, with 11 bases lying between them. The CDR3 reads CASRSDSTGELFF. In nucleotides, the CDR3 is TGTGCCAGCCGTTCTGACAGCACCGGGGAGCTGTTTTTT.

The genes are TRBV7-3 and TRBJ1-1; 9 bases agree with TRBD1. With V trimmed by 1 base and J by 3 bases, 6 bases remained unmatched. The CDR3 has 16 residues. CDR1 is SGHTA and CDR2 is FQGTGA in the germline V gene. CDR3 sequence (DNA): TGTGCCAGCAGCTTAAGCGTTGGGACAGGGTACACTGAAGCTTTCTTT. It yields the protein CASSLSVGTGYTEAFF.

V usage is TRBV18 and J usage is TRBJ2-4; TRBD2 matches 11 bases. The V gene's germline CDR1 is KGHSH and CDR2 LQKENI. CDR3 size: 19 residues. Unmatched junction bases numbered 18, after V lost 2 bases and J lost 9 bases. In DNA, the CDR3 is TGTGCCAGCTCACCAAGGGGACTAGCGGCACTTTCCCCGGGGGGCATTCAGTACTTC. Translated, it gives CASSPRGLAALSPGGIQYF.

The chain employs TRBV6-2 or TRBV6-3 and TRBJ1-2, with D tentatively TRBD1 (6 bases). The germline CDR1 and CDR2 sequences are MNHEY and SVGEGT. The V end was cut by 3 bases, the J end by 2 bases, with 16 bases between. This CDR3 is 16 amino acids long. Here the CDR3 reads CASSYPAVDRNYGYTF. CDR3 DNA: TGTGCCAGCAGTTATCCCGCGGTGGACAGAAACTATGGCTACACCTTC.

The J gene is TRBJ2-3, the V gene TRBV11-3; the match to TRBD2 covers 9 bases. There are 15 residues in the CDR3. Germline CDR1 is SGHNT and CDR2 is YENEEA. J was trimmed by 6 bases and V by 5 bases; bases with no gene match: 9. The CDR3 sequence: CASSPGTSPTDTQYF. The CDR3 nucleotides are TGTGCCAGCAGCCCTGGGACTAGCCCCACGGATACGCAGTATTTT.

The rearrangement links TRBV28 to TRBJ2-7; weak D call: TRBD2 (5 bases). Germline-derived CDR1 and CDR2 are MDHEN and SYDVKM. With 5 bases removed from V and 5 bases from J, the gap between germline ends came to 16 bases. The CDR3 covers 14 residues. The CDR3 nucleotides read TGTGCCAGCAGTCCAGCGGTTACTGGGGACGAGCAGTACTTC. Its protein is CASSPAVTGDEQYF.

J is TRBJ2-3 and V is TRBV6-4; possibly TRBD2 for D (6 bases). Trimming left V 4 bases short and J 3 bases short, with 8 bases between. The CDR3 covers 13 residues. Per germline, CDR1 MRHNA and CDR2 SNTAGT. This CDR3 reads CASSVAETDTQYF. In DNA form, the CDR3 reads TGTGCCAGCAGTGTAGCGGAAACAGATACGCAGTATTTT.

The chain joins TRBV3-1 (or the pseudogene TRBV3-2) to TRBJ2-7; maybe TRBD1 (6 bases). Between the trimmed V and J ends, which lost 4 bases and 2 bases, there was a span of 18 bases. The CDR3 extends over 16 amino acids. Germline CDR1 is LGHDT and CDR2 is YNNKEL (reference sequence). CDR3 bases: TGTGCCAGCAGCCCGACACAGGGAAGCAGGCCCTACGAGCAGTACTTC. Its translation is CASSPTQGSRPYEQYF.

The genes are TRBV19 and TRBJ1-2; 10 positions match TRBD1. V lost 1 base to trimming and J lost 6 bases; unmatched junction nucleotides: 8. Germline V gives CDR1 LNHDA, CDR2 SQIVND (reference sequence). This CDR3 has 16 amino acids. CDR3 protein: CASSIGRQGAVHGYTF. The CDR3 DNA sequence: TGTGCCAGTAGTATAGGAAGACAGGGGGCTGTGCATGGCTACACCTTC.

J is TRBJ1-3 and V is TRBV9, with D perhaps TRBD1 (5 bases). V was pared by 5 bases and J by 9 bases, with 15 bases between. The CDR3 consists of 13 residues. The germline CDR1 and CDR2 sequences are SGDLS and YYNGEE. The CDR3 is CASRASQGGTIYF. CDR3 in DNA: TGTGCCAGCAGAGCTAGCCAGGGAGGCACCATATATTTT.

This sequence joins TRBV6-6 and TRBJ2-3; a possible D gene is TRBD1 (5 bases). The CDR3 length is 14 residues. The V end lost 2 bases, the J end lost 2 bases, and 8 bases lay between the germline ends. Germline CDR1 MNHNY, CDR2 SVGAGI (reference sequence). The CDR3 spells CASSYDRTTDTQYF. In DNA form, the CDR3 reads TGTGCCAGCAGTTACGACAGAACCACAGATACGCAGTATTTT.

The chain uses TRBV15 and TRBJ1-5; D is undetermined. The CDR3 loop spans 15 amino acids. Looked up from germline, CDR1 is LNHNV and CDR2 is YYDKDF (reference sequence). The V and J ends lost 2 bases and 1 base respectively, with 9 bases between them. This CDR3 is CATSRPEVSNQPQHF. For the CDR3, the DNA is TGTGCCACCAGCAGACCTGAGGTGAGCAATCAGCCCCAGCATTTT.